The present T cell receptor (beta chain) was sequenced within a study of PD-1 blockade in mismatch repair-deficient tumors. Clones were read by immunoSEQ multiplex PCR, and TCRdb kept only the in-frame ones, dropping some. Of 130,000 or so clones in the sample, around 86% were seen once. The TCR originated in an adult with mismatch repair-deficient cancer. This specimen was peripheral blood, taken 44 weeks after starting pembrolizumab.

CDR3 sequence reads: CASRGGDSSQHF. Here the CDR3 DNA reads TGTGCCAGCAGGGGTGGAGATTCGTCCCAGCATTTT. This chain connects TRBV6-1 to TRBJ1-5; no firm D call. The CDR3 spans 12 residues. Germline V gene sequence: CDR1 MNHNS, CDR2 SASEGT. V dropped 6 bases and J dropped 11 bases, with 14 bases sitting between them.